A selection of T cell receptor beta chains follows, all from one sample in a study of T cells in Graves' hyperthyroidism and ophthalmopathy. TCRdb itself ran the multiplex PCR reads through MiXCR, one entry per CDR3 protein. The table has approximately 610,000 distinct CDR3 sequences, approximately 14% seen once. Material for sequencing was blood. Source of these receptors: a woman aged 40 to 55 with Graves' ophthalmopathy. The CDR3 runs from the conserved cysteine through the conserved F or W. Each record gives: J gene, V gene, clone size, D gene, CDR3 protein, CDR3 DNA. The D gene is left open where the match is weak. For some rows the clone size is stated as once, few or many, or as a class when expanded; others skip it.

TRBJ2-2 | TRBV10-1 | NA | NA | CASELGGELFF | TGCGCCAGCGAACTTGGCGGGGAGCTGTTTTTT
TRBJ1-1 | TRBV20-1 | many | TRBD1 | CSARQGGGGTEAFF | TGCAGTGCCAGACAGGGGGGCGGGGGCACTGAAGCTTTCTTT
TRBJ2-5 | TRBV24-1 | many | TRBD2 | CATSDTSGSRFVETQYF | TGTGCCACCAGTGATACTAGCGGGAGCCGGTTTGTGGAGACCCAGTACTTC
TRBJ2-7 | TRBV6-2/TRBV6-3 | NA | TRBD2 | CASSYSGVWLAESYEQYF | TGTGCCAGCAGTTACTCAGGGGTCTGGCTAGCGGAATCCTACGAGCAGTACTTC
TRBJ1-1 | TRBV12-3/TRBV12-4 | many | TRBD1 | CASSLPDRGNTEAFF | TGTGCCAGCAGTTTACCGGACAGGGGGAACACTGAAGCTTTCTTT
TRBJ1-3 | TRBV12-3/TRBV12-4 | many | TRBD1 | CASSPRQGTGNTIYF | TGTGCCAGCAGTCCAAGACAGGGAACTGGAAACACCATATATTTT
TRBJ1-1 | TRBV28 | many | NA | CASSLLTGITEAFF | TGTGCCAGCAGTTTGCTTACAGGGATAACTGAAGCTTTCTTT
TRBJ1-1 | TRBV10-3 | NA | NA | CAISEPPGVNTEAFF | TGTGCCATCAGTGAGCCCCCGGGCGTTAACACTGAAGCTTTCTTT
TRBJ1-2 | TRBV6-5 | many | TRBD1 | CASSWTGGKNYGYTF | TGTGCCAGCAGTTGGACAGGGGGCAAGAACTATGGCTACACCTTC
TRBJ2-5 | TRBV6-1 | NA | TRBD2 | CASRENGAGVETQYF | TGTGCCAGCAGAGAAAATGGAGCGGGAGTAGAGACCCAGTACTTC
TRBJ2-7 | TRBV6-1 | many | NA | CASGDLLTYEQYF | TGTGCCAGCGGTGACTTGCTAACCTACGAGCAGTACTTC
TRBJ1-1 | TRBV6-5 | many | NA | CASSYQGNTEAFF | TGTGCCAGCAGTTACCAAGGGAACACTGAAGCTTTCTTT
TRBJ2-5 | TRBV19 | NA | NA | CATTSGETQYF | TGTGCAACCACCTCAGGCGAGACCCAGTACTTC
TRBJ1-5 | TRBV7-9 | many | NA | CASSLDGQSNQPQHF | TGTGCCAGCAGCTTAGACGGGCAGTCCAATCAGCCCCAGCATTTT
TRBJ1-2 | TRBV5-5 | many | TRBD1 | CASSLTGTELYGYTF | TGTGCCAGCAGCTTGACTGGGACAGAGCTCTATGGCTACACCTTC
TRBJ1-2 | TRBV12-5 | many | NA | CASGLIWESGGYTF | TGTGCTAGTGGTTTGATATGGGAGAGTGGTGGCTACACCTTC
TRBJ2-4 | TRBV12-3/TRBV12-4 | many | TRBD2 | CASSLSGSSKNIQYF | TGTGCCAGCAGTCTTAGCGGGAGTTCAAAAAACATTCAGTACTTC
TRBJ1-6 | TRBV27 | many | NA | CASSLYPGPSPLHF | TGTGCCAGCAGTTTATACCCAGGCCCTTCACCCCTCCACTTT
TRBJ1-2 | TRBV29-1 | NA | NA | CSVEGAGGYGYTF | TGCAGCGTTGAGGGGGCCGGCGGCTATGGCTACACCTTC
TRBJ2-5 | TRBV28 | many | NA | CASSFAGGIQGETQYF | TGTGCCAGCAGTTTCGCCGGGGGTATTCAAGGGGAGACCCAGTACTTC
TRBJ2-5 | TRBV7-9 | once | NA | CASSWAEDYQETQYF | TGTGCCAGCAGCTGGGCGGAGGACTACCAAGAGACCCAGTACTTC
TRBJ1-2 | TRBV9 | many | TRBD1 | CASSAGQGAGGYTF | TGTGCCAGCAGCGCCGGACAGGGGGCAGGCGGCTACACCTTC
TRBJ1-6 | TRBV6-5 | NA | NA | CASSYGLAYNSPLHF | TGTGCCAGCAGTTACGGGCTTGCCTATAATTCACCCCTCCACTTT
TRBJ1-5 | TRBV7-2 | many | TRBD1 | CASSADRVKGQPQHF | TGTGCCAGCAGCGCGGACAGGGTAAAAGGCCAGCCCCAGCATTTT
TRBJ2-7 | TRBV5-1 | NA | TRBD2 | CASSVASGGQEQYF | TGCGCCAGCAGTGTAGCTAGCGGGGGTCAAGAGCAGTACTTC
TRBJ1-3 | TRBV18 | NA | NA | CASSPTLSGNTIYF | TGTGCCAGCTCACCTACACTCTCTGGAAACACCATATATTTT
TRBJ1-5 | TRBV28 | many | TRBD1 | CASSLDRPHEPQHF | TGTGCCAGCAGCCTGGACAGGCCTCATGAGCCCCAGCATTTT
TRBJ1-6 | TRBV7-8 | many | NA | CASKQGLSSPLHF | TGTGCCAGCAAGCAGGGGCTAAGCTCACCCCTCCACTTT
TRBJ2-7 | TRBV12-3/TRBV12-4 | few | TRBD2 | CASSLHGGGEQYF | TGTGCCAGCAGTCTCCACGGGGGGGGTGAGCAGTACTTC
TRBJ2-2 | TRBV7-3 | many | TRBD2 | CASSSVRGGTGELFF | TGTGCCAGCAGCTCCGTTCGGGGGGGGACCGGGGAGCTGTTTTTT
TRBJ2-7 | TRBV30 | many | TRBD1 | CAWSVGTGAHEQYF | TGTGCCTGGAGTGTTGGGACAGGGGCCCACGAGCAGTACTTC
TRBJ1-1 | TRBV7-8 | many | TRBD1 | CASTPAGTVNTEAFF | TGTGCCAGCACCCCTGCCGGGACAGTGAACACTGAAGCTTTCTTT
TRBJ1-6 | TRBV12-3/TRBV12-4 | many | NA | CASGVGRRNFYNSPLHF | TGTGCCAGCGGGGTCGGTCGTAGAAATTTCTATAATTCACCCCTCCACTTT
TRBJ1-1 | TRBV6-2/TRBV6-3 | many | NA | CASSYSKGQGFAEAFF | TGTGCCAGCAGTTACTCGAAGGGGCAAGGATTCGCTGAAGCTTTCTTT
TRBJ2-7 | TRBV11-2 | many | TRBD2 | CASSLESSSGYEQYF | TGTGCCAGCAGCTTAGAGAGCTCTAGCGGCTACGAGCAGTACTTC
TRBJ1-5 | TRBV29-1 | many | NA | CSATDGSNQPQHF | TGCAGCGCAACTGACGGCAGCAATCAGCCCCAGCATTTT
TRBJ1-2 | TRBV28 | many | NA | CASSLPQGSYGYTF | TGTGCCAGCAGTCTGCCTCAGGGGAGCTATGGCTACACCTTC
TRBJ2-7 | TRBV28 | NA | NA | CASRDPGSIWDEQYF | TGTGCCAGCAGGGACCCGGGGTCAATATGGGACGAGCAGTACTTC
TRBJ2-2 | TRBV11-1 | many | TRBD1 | CASSLDPSTGANTGELFF | TGTGCCAGCAGCTTGGACCCCTCTACAGGGGCGAACACCGGGGAGCTGTTTTTT
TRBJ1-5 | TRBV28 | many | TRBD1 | CASSFGQGAVPGNQPQHF | TGTGCCAGCAGTTTTGGCCAGGGGGCCGTACCGGGCAATCAGCCCCAGCATTTT
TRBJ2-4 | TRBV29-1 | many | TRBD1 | CSVEGQGANIQYF | TGCAGCGTAGAGGGACAGGGGGCGAACATTCAGTACTTC
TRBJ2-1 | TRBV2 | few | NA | CASSEEGPPDYNEQFF | TGTGCCAGCAGTGAAGAAGGTCCTCCGGACTACAATGAGCAGTTCTTC
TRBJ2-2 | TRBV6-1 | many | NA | CASIGGTNTGELFF | TGTGCCAGCATTGGGGGTACGAACACCGGGGAGCTGTTTTTT
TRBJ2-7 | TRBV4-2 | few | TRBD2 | CASSQGFAGLAGRNEQYF | TGTGCCAGCAGCCAAGGGTTCGCTGGACTAGCGGGAAGGAACGAGCAGTACTTC
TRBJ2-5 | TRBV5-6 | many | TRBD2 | CASSRGGGRREVRQETQYF | TGTGCCAGCAGCCGGGGCGGCGGAAGGCGGGAGGTTAGGCAAGAGACCCAGTACTTC
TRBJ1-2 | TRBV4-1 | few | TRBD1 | CASSRSTGTYGYTF | TGCGCCAGCAGCCGCTCGACAGGGACCTATGGCTACACCTTC